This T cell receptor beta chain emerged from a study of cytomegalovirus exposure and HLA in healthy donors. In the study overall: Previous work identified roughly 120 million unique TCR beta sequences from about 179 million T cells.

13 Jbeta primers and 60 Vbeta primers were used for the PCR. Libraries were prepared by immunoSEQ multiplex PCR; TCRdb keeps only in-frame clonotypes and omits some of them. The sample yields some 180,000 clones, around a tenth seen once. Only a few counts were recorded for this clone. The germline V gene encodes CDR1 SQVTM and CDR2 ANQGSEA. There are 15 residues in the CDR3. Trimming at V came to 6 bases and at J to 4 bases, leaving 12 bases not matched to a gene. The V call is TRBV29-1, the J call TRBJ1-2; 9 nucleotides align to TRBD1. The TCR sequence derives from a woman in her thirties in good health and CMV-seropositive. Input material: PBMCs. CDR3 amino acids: CSVVVGQGFVYGYTF. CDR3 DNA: TGCAGCGTCGTAGTCGGACAGGGGTTCGTCTATGGCTACACCTTC.